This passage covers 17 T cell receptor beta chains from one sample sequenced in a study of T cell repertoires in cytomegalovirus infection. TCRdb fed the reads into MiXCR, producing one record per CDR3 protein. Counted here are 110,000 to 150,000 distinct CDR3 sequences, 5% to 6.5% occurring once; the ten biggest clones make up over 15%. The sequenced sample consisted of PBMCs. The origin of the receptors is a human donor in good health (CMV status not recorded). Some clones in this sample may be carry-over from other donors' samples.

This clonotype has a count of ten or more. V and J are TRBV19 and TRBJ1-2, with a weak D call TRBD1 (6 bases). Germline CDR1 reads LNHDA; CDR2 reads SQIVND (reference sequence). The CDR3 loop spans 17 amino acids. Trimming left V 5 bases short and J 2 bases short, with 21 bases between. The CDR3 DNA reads TGTGCCAGTAGTCCGAAGACAGGCGCCGCTAGAAACTATGGCTACACCTTC. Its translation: CASSPKTGAARNYGYTF.

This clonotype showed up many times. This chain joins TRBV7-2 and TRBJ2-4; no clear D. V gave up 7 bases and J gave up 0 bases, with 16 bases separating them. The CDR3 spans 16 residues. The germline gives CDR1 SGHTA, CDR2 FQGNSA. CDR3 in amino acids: CASTTPPGLAKNIQYF. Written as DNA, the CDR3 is TGTGCCAGCACCACACCCCCAGGATTAGCCAAAAACATTCAGTACTTC. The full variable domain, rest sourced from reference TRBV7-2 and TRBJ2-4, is GAGVSQSPSNKVTEKGKDVELRCDPISGHTALYWYRQSLGQGLEFLIYFQGNSAPDKSGLPSDRFSAERTGGSVSTLTIQRTQQEDSAVYLCASTTPPGLAKNIQYFGAGTRLSVL.

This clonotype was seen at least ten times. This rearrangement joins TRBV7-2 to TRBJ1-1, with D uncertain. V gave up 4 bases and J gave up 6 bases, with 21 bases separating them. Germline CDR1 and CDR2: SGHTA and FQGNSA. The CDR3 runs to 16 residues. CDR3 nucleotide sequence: TGTGCCAGCAGCTCCACCCCTACCATAAGGGCCTCTGAAGCTTTCTTT. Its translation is CASSSTPTIRASEAFF.

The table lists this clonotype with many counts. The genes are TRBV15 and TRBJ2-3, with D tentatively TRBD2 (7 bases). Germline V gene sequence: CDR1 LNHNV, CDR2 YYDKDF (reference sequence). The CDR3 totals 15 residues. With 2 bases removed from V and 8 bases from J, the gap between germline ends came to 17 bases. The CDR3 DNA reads TGTGCCACCAGCAGATCCTTTGGGGGGGGCGGTACGCAGTATTTT. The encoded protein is CATSRSFGGGGTQYF.

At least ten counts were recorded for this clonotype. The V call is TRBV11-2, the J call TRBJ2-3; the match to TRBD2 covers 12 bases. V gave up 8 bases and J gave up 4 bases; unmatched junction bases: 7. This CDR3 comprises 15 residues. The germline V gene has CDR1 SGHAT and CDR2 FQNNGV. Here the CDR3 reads CASSGLAGRPDTQYF. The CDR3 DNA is TGTGCCAGCTCTGGACTAGCGGGGAGGCCAGATACGCAGTATTTT.

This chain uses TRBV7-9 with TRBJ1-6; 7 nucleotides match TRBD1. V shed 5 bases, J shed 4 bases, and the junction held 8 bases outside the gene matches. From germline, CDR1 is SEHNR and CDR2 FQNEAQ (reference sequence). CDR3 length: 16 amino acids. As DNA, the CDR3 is TGTGCCAGCAGCCCGGGCGGGGGACAGTATAATTCACCCCTCCACTTT. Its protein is CASSPGGGQYNSPLHF. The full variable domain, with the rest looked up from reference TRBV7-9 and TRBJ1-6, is DTGVSQNPRHKITKRGQNVTFRCDPISEHNRLYWYRQTLGQGPEFLTYFQNEAQLEKSRLLSDRFSAERPKGSFSTLEIQRTEQGDSAMYLCASSPGGGQYNSPLHFGNGTRLTVT.

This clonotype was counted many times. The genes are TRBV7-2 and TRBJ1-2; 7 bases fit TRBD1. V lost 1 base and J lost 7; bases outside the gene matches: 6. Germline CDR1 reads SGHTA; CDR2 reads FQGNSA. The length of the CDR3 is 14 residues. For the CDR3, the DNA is TGTGCCAGCAGCTTAGAGTATGGACAGGTTGGCTACACCTTC. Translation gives CASSLEYGQVGYTF.

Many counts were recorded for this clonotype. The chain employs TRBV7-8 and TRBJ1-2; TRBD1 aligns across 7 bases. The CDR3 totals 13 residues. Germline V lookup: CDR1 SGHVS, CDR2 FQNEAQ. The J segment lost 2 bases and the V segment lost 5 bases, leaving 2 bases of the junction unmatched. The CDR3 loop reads CASSMTGNYGYTF. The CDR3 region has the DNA TGTGCCAGCAGCATGACAGGGAACTATGGCTACACCTTC.

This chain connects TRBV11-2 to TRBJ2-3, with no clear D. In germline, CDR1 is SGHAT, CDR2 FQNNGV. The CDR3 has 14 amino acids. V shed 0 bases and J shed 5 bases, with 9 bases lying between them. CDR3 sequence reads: CASSLEGAEDTQYF. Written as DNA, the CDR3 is TGTGCCAGCAGCTTAGAAGGAGCTGAAGATACGCAGTATTTT.

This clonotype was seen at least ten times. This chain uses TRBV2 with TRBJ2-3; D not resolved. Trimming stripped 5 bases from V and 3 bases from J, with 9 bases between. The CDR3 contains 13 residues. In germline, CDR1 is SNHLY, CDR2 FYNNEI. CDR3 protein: CASSLMWTDTQYF. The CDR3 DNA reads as TGTGCCAGCAGTCTAATGTGGACAGATACGCAGTATTTT.

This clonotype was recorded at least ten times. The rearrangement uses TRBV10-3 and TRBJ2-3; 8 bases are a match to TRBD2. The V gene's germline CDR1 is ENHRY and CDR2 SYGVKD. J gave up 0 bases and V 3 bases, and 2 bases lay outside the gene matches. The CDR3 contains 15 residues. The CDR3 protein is CAISEAGESTDTQYF. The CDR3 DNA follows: TGTGCCATCAGTGAAGCGGGGGAGAGCACAGATACGCAGTATTTT.

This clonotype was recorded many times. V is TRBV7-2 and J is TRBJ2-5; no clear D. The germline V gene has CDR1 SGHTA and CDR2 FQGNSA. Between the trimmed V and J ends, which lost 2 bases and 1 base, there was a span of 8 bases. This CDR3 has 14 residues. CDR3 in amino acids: CASSLLWSQETQYF. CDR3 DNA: TGTGCCAGCAGCTTATTATGGAGCCAAGAGACCCAGTACTTC.

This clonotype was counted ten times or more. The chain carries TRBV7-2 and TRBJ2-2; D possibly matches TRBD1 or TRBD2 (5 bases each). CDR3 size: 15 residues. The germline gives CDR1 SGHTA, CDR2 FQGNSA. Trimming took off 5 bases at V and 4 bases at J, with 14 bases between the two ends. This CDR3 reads CASSGTSRSTGELFF. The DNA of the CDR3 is TGTGCCAGCAGCGGGACCTCCAGAAGCACCGGGGAGCTGTTTTTT.

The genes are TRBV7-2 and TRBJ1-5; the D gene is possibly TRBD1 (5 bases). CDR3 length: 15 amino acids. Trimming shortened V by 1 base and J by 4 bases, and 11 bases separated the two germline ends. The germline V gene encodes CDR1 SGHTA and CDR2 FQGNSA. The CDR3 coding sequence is TGTGCCAGCAGCTTAGATAAGGGGTTAAATCAGCCCCAGCATTTT. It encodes CASSLDKGLNQPQHF.

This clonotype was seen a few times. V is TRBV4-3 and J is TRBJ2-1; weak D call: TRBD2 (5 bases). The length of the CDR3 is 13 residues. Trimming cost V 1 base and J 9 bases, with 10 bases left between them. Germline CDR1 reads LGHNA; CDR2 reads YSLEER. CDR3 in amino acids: CASSQVAGREQFF. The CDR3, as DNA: TGCGCCAGCAGCCAAGTGGCGGGTCGTGAGCAGTTCTTC.

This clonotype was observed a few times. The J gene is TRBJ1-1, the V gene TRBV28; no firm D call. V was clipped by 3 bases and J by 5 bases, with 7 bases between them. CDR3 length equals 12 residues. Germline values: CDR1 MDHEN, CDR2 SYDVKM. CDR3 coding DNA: TGTGCCAGCAGTTTGGGGTTTACTGAAGCTTTCTTT. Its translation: CASSLGFTEAFF.

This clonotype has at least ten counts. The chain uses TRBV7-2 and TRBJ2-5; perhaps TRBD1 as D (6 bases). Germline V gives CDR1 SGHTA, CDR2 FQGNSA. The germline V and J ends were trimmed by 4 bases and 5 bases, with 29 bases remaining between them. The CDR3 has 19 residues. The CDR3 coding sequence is TGTGCCAGCAGCTGGTACAGGGTTATGGGGCCCACGAGGTCGGAGACCCAGTACTTC. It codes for CASSWYRVMGPTRSETQYF. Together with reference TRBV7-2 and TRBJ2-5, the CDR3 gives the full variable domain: GAGVSQSPSNKVTEKGKDVELRCDPISGHTALYWYRQSLGQGLEFLIYFQGNSAPDKSGLPSDRFSAERTGGSVSTLTIQRTQQEDSAVYLCASSWYRVMGPTRSETQYFGPGTRLLVL.